The clone carrying this T cell receptor beta chain occurred many times. Its antigen is not known. The source of the sample is a study of identical twins. TCRdb reanalysed the 5' RACE reads using MiXCR and keeps one entry per CDR3 protein. Of approximately 94,000 distinct CDR3 sequences listed, roughly 6% are singletons. Regarding the study as a whole: Carriage of fewer insertions was seen in abundant cord blood beta clonotypes, whereas memory repertoires showed none. Within twin pairs, the out-of-frame alpha sequences they shared showed excess low generation probability.

V gave up 7 bases and J gave up 10 bases, with 15 bases separating them. There are 11 residues in the CDR3. The germline gives CDR1 DFQATT, CDR2 SNEGSKA (reference sequence). All of the donors were Caucasians in good health. The rearrangement joins TRBV20-1 to TRBJ2-3; D remains unclear. The sequence was collected from a woman between 45 and 60 years old in good health. Sequencing used memory T cells sorted from blood. CDR3 coding DNA: TGCAGTGTTTACTCCCGTGACTCGCAGTATTTT. Encoded protein: CSVYSRDSQYF.